The 21 T cell receptor beta chains in this list originate from one sample, sequenced in a study of T-cell reconstitution after alpha-beta-depleted transplantation in children. TCRbeta library preparation incorporated unique molecular identifiers. TCRdb re-analysed the PCR reads in MiXCR, keeping a single row per CDR3 protein. Here the sample spans 400,000 to 450,000 distinct CDR3 sequences, over 40% being singletons. The specimen comprised PBMCs, sampled before TCRalphabeta/CD19-depleted stem cell transplant. The receptors originated from a girl between 2 and 10 years old with aplastic anemia, due to receive a stem cell transplant.

The chain recombines TRBV6-1 with TRBJ2-1; TRBD2 aligns across 10 bases. This CDR3 has 15 residues. CDR1 and CDR2 from the germline V gene are MNHNS and SASEGT. V was clipped by 6 bases and J by 2 bases; unmatched bases: 4. The CDR3 spells CASREGLATYNEQFF. CDR3 nucleotides: TGTGCCAGCAGGGAGGGACTAGCGACCTACAATGAGCAGTTCTTC.

The chain uses TRBV5-1 and TRBJ2-6; D tentatively reads TRBD1 or TRBD2 (5 bases each). CDR3 length: 15 amino acids. CDR1 SGHRS and CDR2 YFSETQ come from the germline V gene. Deletions cut 3 bases from V and 0 bases from J, with 7 bases between. CDR3 in amino acids: CASSWGSSGANVLTF. As DNA, the CDR3 is TGCGCCAGCAGCTGGGGGAGCTCTGGGGCCAACGTCCTGACTTTC. The variable domain in full, completed from reference TRBV5-1 and TRBJ2-6, reads KAGVTQTPRYLIKTRGQQVTLSCSPISGHRSVSWYQQTPGQGLQFLFEYFSETQRNKGNFPGRFSGRQFSNSRSEMNVSTLELGDSALYLCASSWGSSGANVLTFGAGSRLTVL.

A note on this clonotype: This may arise from a read error, as a much more abundant clone is one base away. The J gene is TRBJ2-7, the V gene TRBV5-1; 13 nucleotides align to TRBD2. With 3 bases clipped from V and 4 bases from J, the junction kept 7 bases outside the gene matches. This CDR3 has 16 residues. CDR1 SGHRS and CDR2 YFSETQ come from the germline V gene. CDR3 DNA: TGCGCCAGCAGCTCGGGACTAGCGGGGATAGCGTACGAGCAGTACTTC. Residues: CASSSGLAGIAYEQYF.

This clonotype was observed many times. J is TRBJ2-1 and V is TRBV5-1; possibly TRBD1 or TRBD2 for D (6 bases each). Trimming removed 4 bases at V and 13 bases at J, with 24 bases between. There are 15 residues in the CDR3. The germline CDR1 and CDR2 sequences are SGHRS and YFSETQ. DNA of the CDR3: TGCGCCAGCAGCCCCCTGGCGGTCGGGGGCGTGAATCAGTTCTTC. Translating gives CASSPLAVGGVNQFF.

The V and J genes are TRBV11-1 and TRBJ2-5; 10 bases match TRBD1. V gave up 2 bases and J gave up 2 bases; unmatched junction bases: 11. Germline loops: CDR1 SGHAT, CDR2 FQDESV (reference sequence). The CDR3 is 18 residues long. The CDR3 region is CASSLTLGQGMGQETQYF. CDR3 nucleotides: TGTGCCAGCAGCTTAACGCTGGGACAGGGGATGGGGCAAGAGACCCAGTACTTC.

A few counts support this clonotype. CDR3 protein: CASRSSGTDTQYF. The CDR3 DNA reads TGCGCCAGCCGTTCTAGCGGCACAGATACGCAGTATTTT. The V call is TRBV5-1, the J call TRBJ2-3; D might be TRBD2 (6 bases). The CDR3 contains 13 residues. Germline V gives CDR1 SGHRS, CDR2 YFSETQ. Trimming left V 7 bases short and J 1 base short, with 10 bases between. The full variable domain, its missing parts supplied by reference TRBV5-1 and TRBJ2-3, is KAGVTQTPRYLIKTRGQQVTLSCSPISGHRSVSWYQQTPGQGLQFLFEYFSETQRNKGNFPGRFSGRQFSNSRSEMNVSTLELGDSALYLCASRSSGTDTQYFGPGTRLTVL.

The chain carries TRBV29-1 and TRBJ2-7; weak D call: TRBD1 (5 bases). The V and J ends lost 3 bases and 8 bases respectively, with 8 bases between them. CDR1 is SQVTM, CDR2 ANQGSEA, per germline. The CDR3 extends over 10 amino acids. The CDR3 DNA reads as TGCAGCGTTGAGCAGGGAAAGCAGTACTTC. Its protein is CSVEQGKQYF.

The J gene is TRBJ1-2, the V gene TRBV6-1; D is unresolved. Germline V gene lookup returns CDR1 MNHNS and CDR2 SASEGT. This CDR3 is built from 13 residues. V shed 6 bases and J shed 3 bases, with 11 bases lying between them. CDR3 protein: CASRSGRDYGYTF. CDR3 nucleotides: TGTGCCAGCAGGTCTGGTAGAGACTATGGCTACACCTTC.

As concerns this clonotype: At one of its ends the junction is not consistent with the germline gene, which may arise from a read error. The chain couples TRBV7-7 to TRBJ2-1; D gene ambiguous. The CDR3 covers 13 residues. Germline assignment: CDR1 SSHAT and CDR2 FNYEAQ (reference sequence). CDR3: CASSAGLDHEQFF. Written as DNA, the CDR3 is TGTGCTAGCAGCGCCGGCCTTGACCATGAGCAGTTCTTC. The whole variable domain, remainder taken from reference TRBV7-7 and TRBJ2-1, is GAGVSQSPRYKVTKRGQDVTLRCDPISSHATLYWYQQALGQGPEFLTYFNYEAQPDKSGLPSDRFSAERPEGSISTLTIQRTEQRDSAMYRCASSAGLDHEQFFGPGTRLTVL.

The rearrangement uses TRBV28 and TRBJ1-1, with TRBD1 as a possible D gene (5 bases). Trimming took off 4 bases at V and 7 bases at J, with 10 bases between the two ends. Germline CDR1 is MDHEN and CDR2 is SYDVKM. CDR3 length: 12 residues. CDR3 sequence (DNA): TGTGCCAGCAGTTGGCAGGGAGGTGAAGCTTTCTTT. It translates to CASSWQGGEAFF.

CDR3 sequence reads: CGSVPPVVADPGTPRNPDNEQFF. Written as DNA, the CDR3 is TGTGGCTCTGTGCCACCTGTGGTCGCTGATCCCGGGACACCCCGGAACCCCGACAATGAGCAGTTCTTC. This chain joins TRBV7-5 and TRBJ2-1; TRBD1 is the table's D call, not checked against the DNA. TRBV7-5 is marked as a pseudogene. The CDR3 contains 23 residues.

This clonotype was observed a few times. The chain recombines TRBV29-1 with TRBJ2-7; 7 nucleotides match TRBD2. The CDR3 runs to 14 residues. With 5 bases clipped from V and 2 bases from J, the junction kept 9 bases outside the gene matches. Per germline, CDR1 SQVTM and CDR2 ANQGSEA. CDR3 DNA: TGCAGCGTTAAGCTGGCGGGGGAAACCTACGAGCAGTACTTC. This encodes CSVKLAGETYEQYF.

This clonotype was observed a single time. The genes are TRBV29-1 and TRBJ2-7; TRBD2 is a possible D gene (6 bases). From germline, CDR1 is SQVTM and CDR2 ANQGSEA. This CDR3 has 14 residues. V lost 3 bases, J lost 0 bases, and 12 bases lay in between. The CDR3 region is CSVEWRDDSYEQYF. CDR3 coding DNA: TGCAGCGTTGAGTGGCGGGACGACTCCTACGAGCAGTACTTC.

The V gene is TRBV20-1, the J gene TRBJ1-5; the match to TRBD1 covers 10 bases. The CDR3 covers 13 residues. With V trimmed by 3 bases and J by 7 bases, 3 bases remained unmatched. The germline CDR1 and CDR2 sequences are DFQATT and SNEGSKA (reference sequence). Here the CDR3 DNA reads TGCAGTGCTAGCGGGACAGGGGTGCAGCCCCAGCATTTT. Its translation: CSASGTGVQPQHF.

This chain joins TRBV20-1 and TRBJ2-7; D is uncertain. This CDR3 has 14 residues. Germline values: CDR1 DFQATT, CDR2 SNEGSKA (reference sequence). V was shortened by 3 bases and J by 2 bases, with 14 bases between the two germline ends. In DNA, the CDR3 is TGCAGTGCTAGGGGATGGGGATTTCCCTACGAGCAGTACTTC. It is translated as CSARGWGFPYEQYF.

This clonotype turned up a few times. The chain recombines TRBV20-1 with TRBJ2-7; 13 nucleotides line up with TRBD2. Trimming removed 2 bases from V and 3 bases from J; junction bases left unmatched: 7. This CDR3 spans 16 amino acids. Germline CDR1 reads DFQATT; CDR2 reads SNEGSKA (reference sequence). In DNA, the CDR3 is TGCAGTGCTAGAACCTACAGGACTAGCGGGAGCTACGAGCAGTACTTC. Translating gives CSARTYRTSGSYEQYF.

The V gene is TRBV5-1, the J gene TRBJ2-1; D ambiguous. The CDR3 has 13 amino acids. Germline V lookup: CDR1 SGHRS, CDR2 YFSETQ. V lost 7 bases and J 7 bases, leaving 15 bases between the germline ends. The CDR3: CASPRAASNEQFF. CDR3 nucleotides: TGCGCCAGCCCCCGGGCAGCCAGTAATGAGCAGTTCTTC.

This clonotype has ten or more counts. Compared with germline, one end of the junction differs, possibly owing to a read error. The rearrangement joins TRBV7-7 to TRBJ2-5; 10 bases align to TRBD2. Germline V CDR1 and CDR2: SSHAT, FNYEAQ (reference sequence). This CDR3 region has 15 residues. The DNA of the CDR3 is TGTGCTAGCAGCCCAAGCGGGAGGGCCGAAGAGACCCAGTACTTC. Translation: CASSPSGRAEETQYF.

The genes are TRBV7-3 and TRBJ2-3; 12 bases fit TRBD1. The V gene end was trimmed by 4 bases and the J gene end by 3 bases; junction bases not matched to a gene: 5. The germline V gene encodes CDR1 SGHTA and CDR2 FQGTGA. The CDR3 loop spans 16 amino acids. CDR3 sequence (DNA): TGTGCCAGCAGCTCACCGGGACAGGGGGCAACAGATACGCAGTATTTT. Its translation is CASSSPGQGATDTQYF.

V is TRBV10-3 and J is TRBJ2-1, with 7 bases fitting TRBD2. Germline CDR1 is ENHRY and CDR2 is SYGVKD. CDR3 size: 12 residues. J gave up 9 bases and V 5 bases, and 4 bases lay outside the gene matches. The CDR3 is CAISPTSPEQFF. DNA of the CDR3: TGTGCCATCAGTCCGACTAGCCCTGAGCAGTTCTTC.

V and J are TRBV27 and TRBJ2-6, with D unresolved. V dropped 2 bases and J dropped 0 bases, with 8 bases sitting between them. CDR1 is MNHEY and CDR2 is SMNVEV in the germline V gene (reference sequence). This CDR3 has 16 amino acids. The CDR3 bases are TGTGCCAGCAGTTTACGGCCGATCTCTGGGGCCAACGTCCTGACTTTC. Translated: CASSLRPISGANVLTF. Complete variable domain (other parts from reference TRBV27 and TRBJ2-6): EAQVTQNPRYLITVTGKKLTVTCSQNMNHEYMSWYRQDPGLGLRQIYYSMNVEVTDKGDVPEGYKVSRKEKRNFPLILESPSPNQTSLYFCASSLRPISGANVLTFGAGSRLTVL.